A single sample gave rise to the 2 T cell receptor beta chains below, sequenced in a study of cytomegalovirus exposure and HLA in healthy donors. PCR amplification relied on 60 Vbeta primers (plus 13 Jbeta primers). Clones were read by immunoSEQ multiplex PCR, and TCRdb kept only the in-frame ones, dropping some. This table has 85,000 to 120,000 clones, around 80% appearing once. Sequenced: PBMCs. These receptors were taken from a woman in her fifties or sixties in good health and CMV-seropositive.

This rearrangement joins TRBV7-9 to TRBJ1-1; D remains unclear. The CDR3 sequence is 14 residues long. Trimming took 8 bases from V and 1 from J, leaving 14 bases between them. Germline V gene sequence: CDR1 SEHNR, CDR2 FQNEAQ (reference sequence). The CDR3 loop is CASDRLLRNTEAFF. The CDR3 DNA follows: TGTGCCAGCGACCGACTGCTAAGGAACACTGAAGCTTTCTTT.

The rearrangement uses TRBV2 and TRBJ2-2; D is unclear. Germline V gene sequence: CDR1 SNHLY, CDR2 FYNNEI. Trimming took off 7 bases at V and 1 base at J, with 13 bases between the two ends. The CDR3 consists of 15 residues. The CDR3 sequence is CASTEETLNTGELFF. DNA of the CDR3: TGTGCCAGCACCGAGGAAACCTTGAACACCGGGGAGCTGTTTTTT.